The 13 T cell receptor beta chains listed next were all sequenced from one sample in a study of blood T cell repertoires in COVID-19. TCRdb's copy holds only in-frame clones and misses some; the assay was immunoSEQ multiplex PCR. The sample contains about 150,000 clones, around 87% of which appear only once. The specimen sequenced was peripheral blood. These receptors came from a woman aged 80 or over with COVID-19, enrolled during active disease.

This sequence joins TRBV15 and TRBJ1-2; possible D gene TRBD1, 6 bases. V lost 11 bases, J lost 1 base, and 14 bases lay in between. Germline CDR1 reads LNHNV; CDR2 reads YYDKDF (reference sequence). The CDR3 runs to 13 residues. This CDR3 is CAASGGYNYGYTF. In DNA, the CDR3 is TGTGCCGCCTCGGGGGGCTATAACTATGGCTACACCTTC.

This chain's CDR3 is CASRQGDDSPLHF. Written as DNA, the CDR3 is TGTGCCAGCAGACAGGGGGATGATTCACCCCTCCACTTT. V is TRBV6-5 and J is TRBJ1-6; 8 bases map to TRBD1. In germline, CDR1 is MNHEY, CDR2 SVGAGI. This CDR3 has 13 amino acids. V shed 6 bases and J 8 bases; nucleotides not matched to a gene: 3.

V is TRBV12-3 or TRBV12-4 and J is TRBJ1-2; tentative D call: TRBD1 (5 bases). The CDR3 is 13 amino acids. Trimming pared 7 bases from V and 4 bases from J, leaving 13 bases between. CDR3: CASIKWGLYGYTF. The CDR3 DNA sequence: TGTGCCAGCATCAAATGGGGCCTCTATGGCTACACCTTC.

The chain couples TRBV27 to TRBJ1-4; D is unresolved. The V end was cut by 8 bases, the J end by 0 bases, with 7 bases between. CDR1 is MNHEY, CDR2 SMNVEV, per germline (reference sequence). The CDR3 is 13 residues long. The CDR3 is CASGPATNEKLFF. The CDR3 DNA sequence: TGTGCCAGCGGGCCGGCAACTAATGAAAAACTGTTTTTT.

The chain recombines TRBV7-9 with TRBJ2-5; perhaps TRBD2 as D (5 bases). This CDR3 is 15 amino acids long. Per the germline V gene, CDR1 is SEHNR and CDR2 is FQNEAQ (reference sequence). The V end was cut by 2 bases, the J end by 2 bases, with 12 bases between. The CDR3 coding sequence is TGTGCCAGCAGCTTACCATGGACTGTTCAAGAGACCCAGTACTTC. Translating it yields CASSLPWTVQETQYF.

The V call is TRBV5-6, the J call TRBJ2-5; no reliable D call. In germline, CDR1 is SGHDT, CDR2 YYEEEE. V lost 1 base and J lost 3, with 7 bases in between. This CDR3 region has 13 residues. CDR3 sequence reads: CASSLLQKETQYF. The DNA of the CDR3 is TGTGCCAGCAGCTTGCTACAGAAAGAGACCCAGTACTTC.

V is TRBV11-3 and J is TRBJ2-1; 9 bases line up with TRBD2. The CDR3 sequence is 15 residues long. J gave up 1 base and V 5 bases, and 3 bases lay outside the gene matches. Germline V gives CDR1 SGHNT, CDR2 YENEEA. Here the CDR3 DNA reads TGTGCCAGCAGCGCAACTAGCGGGTCCTACAATGAGCAGTTCTTC. The encoded protein is CASSATSGSYNEQFF. Complete variable domain (other parts from reference TRBV11-3 and TRBJ2-1): EAGVVQSPRYKIIEKKQPVAFWCNPISGHNTLYWYLQNLGQGPELLIRYENEEAVDDSQLPKDRFSAERLKGVDSTLKIQPAELGDSAVYLCASSATSGSYNEQFFGPGTRLTVL.

The chain combines TRBV19 with TRBJ2-1; 11 nucleotides match TRBD2. Germline V CDR1 and CDR2: LNHDA, SQIVND (reference sequence). With 5 bases clipped from V and 7 bases from J, the junction kept 7 bases outside the gene matches. The CDR3 consists of 15 residues. The CDR3 nucleotides read TGTGCCAGTAGTGAACTAGCGGGAGACGAAAATGAGCAGTTCTTC. Encoded protein: CASSELAGDENEQFF.

V usage is TRBV6-2 or TRBV6-3 and J usage is TRBJ1-5, with D possibly being TRBD1 (6 bases). Trimming took off 5 bases at V and 1 base at J, with 12 bases between the two ends. This CDR3 has 15 residues. Germline CDR1 MNHEY, CDR2 SVGEGT. The CDR3 spells CASSTEDRSNQPQHF. The CDR3 DNA is TGTGCCAGCAGTACGGAGGACAGAAGCAATCAGCCCCAGCATTTT.

The CDR3 DNA reads TGCGCCAGCAGTGGGACACACTCGAACACCGGGGAGCTGTTTTTT. Its protein is CASSGTHSNTGELFF. The chain recombines TRBV5-1 with TRBJ2-2; D might be TRBD1 (6 bases). The length of the CDR3 is 15 residues. CDR1 SGHRS and CDR2 YFSETQ come from the germline V gene. Trimming cost V 5 bases and J 0 bases, with 11 bases left between them.

The rearrangement links TRBV6-6 to TRBJ2-7; the D gene is possibly TRBD2 (7 bases). Germline V lookup: CDR1 MNHNY, CDR2 SVGAGI (reference sequence). Trimming cost V 6 bases and J 2 bases, with 32 bases left between them. The CDR3 extends over 20 amino acids. DNA of the CDR3: TGTGCCAGCAGCAGGCGAACAGGGCGTTTGGCTAGCGGTATTCCCTACGAGCAGTACTTC. Encoded protein: CASSRRTGRLASGIPYEQYF.

The chain couples TRBV5-1 to TRBJ1-5; D not resolved. V dropped 7 bases and J dropped 2 bases, with 13 bases sitting between them. CDR3 size: 14 residues. Germline CDR1 reads SGHRS; CDR2 reads YFSETQ. The CDR3 sequence is CASAEGDGNQPQHF. The CDR3 coding sequence is TGCGCCAGCGCGGAGGGCGATGGCAATCAGCCCCAGCATTTT.

The CDR3 DNA reads TGTGCCAGCAGTCGGGGTCGGGTCACCGGGGAGCTGTTTTTT. Protein: CASSRGRVTGELFF. The genes are TRBV11-2 and TRBJ2-2, with D perhaps TRBD2 (5 bases). CDR3 size: 14 residues. The germline CDR1 and CDR2 sequences are SGHAT and FQNNGV. The germline V and J ends were trimmed by 6 bases and 4 bases, with 12 bases remaining between them.